A selection of T cell receptor beta chains follows, all from one sample in a study of cytomegalovirus exposure and HLA in healthy donors. Sequencing used immunoSEQ multiplex PCR; TCRdb keeps in-frame clones, though not all of them. The sample contains hundreds of thousands of clones, just under 85% of which appear only once. The sequencing sample was made of PBMCs. These receptors were collected from a middle-aged woman in good health and CMV-seronegative. The CDR3 runs from the conserved cysteine through the conserved F or W. The D gene is left open where the match is weak. Clone size is given for some rows only: seen once, a few or many times, or a class if the clone is expanded.

J gene	clone size	V gene	D gene	CDR3 protein	CDR3 DNA
TRBJ2-3	NA	TRBV15	TRBD1	CATSREGTGGITDTQYF	TGTGCCACCAGCAGAGAAGGGACAGGGGGTATCACAGATACGCAGTATTTT
TRBJ2-3	once	TRBV15	TRBD1	CATSRGFGTGAPDTQYF	TGTGCCACCAGCAGAGGCTTCGGGACAGGGGCCCCAGATACGCAGTATTTT
TRBJ2-2	NA	TRBV7-8	TRBD1	CASSFPGGARGTGELFF	TGTGCCAGCAGCTTTCCAGGGGGTGCGCGAGGCACCGGGGAGCTGTTTTTT
TRBJ2-3	NA	TRBV6-5	TRBD2	CASSYSKRGTRDTQYF	TGTGCCAGCAGTTACTCAAAGCGGGGGACTAGAGATACGCAGTATTTT
TRBJ2-1	NA	TRBV29-1	TRBD2	CSVEGLAGRGEQFF	TGCAGCGTTGAAGGTCTAGCGGGGCGTGGTGAGCAGTTCTTC
TRBJ2-1	once	TRBV5-1	NA	CASSLSGFPEVNEQFF	TGCGCCAGCAGCCTATCGGGCTTCCCGGAGGTAAATGAGCAGTTCTTC
TRBJ1-5	NA	TRBV4-3	NA	CASSQARGWEPQHF	TGCGCCAGCAGCCAAGCGCGGGGGTGGGAGCCCCAGCATTTT
TRBJ1-5	NA	TRBV6-5	NA	CASSPLYSNQPQHF	TGTGCCAGCAGTCCCCTATATAGCAATCAGCCCCAGCATTTT
TRBJ2-7	NA	TRBV4-2	TRBD2	CASSPGGKSYEQYF	TGTGCCAGCAGTCCGGGGGGGAAGTCCTACGAGCAGTACTTC
TRBJ2-5	NA	TRBV5-4	NA	CASSIGGLQETQYF	TGTGCCAGCAGCATCGGGGGGCTCCAAGAGACCCAGTACTTC
TRBJ1-3	NA	TRBV4-1	TRBD1	CASSQGAGTGGLSGNTIYF	TGCGCCAGCAGCCAAGGGGCTGGGACAGGGGGACTCTCTGGAAACACCATATATTTT
TRBJ2-2	NA	TRBV27	TRBD1	CASSLAVRDRGLIGELFF	TGTGCCAGCAGTTTAGCAGTAAGGGACAGGGGGTTAATCGGGGAGCTGTTTTTT
TRBJ2-2	NA	TRBV4-2	NA	CASSQDRGLNTGELFF	TGTGCCAGCAGCCAAGATAGAGGATTGAACACCGGGGAGCTGTTTTTT
TRBJ2-5	NA	TRBV5-6	NA	CASSHSGRLETQYF	TGTGCCAGCAGCCATTCAGGGCGGTTAGAGACCCAGTACTTC
TRBJ2-7	NA	TRBV16	TRBD1	CASSRTGGYEQYF	TGTGCCAGCAGCCGGACAGGGGGCTACGAGCAGTACTTC
TRBJ1-1	few	TRBV29-1	TRBD1	CSAMGQARRNTEAFF	TGCAGCGCTATGGGACAGGCCCGAAGGAACACTGAAGCTTTCTTT
TRBJ1-3	once	TRBV7-8	NA	CASSSTGGAGNTIYF	TGTGCCAGCAGCTCAACCGGGGGAGCCGGAAACACCATATATTTT
TRBJ1-2	NA	TRBV5-6	NA	CASSPTRNYGYTF	TGTGCCAGCAGCCCCACAAGAAACTATGGCTACACCTTC
TRBJ1-4	NA	TRBV7-8	TRBD1	CASSRRTGLEKLFF	TGTGCCAGCAGTCGGCGGACAGGTTTAGAAAAACTGTTTTTT
TRBJ2-7	once	TRBV19	TRBD2	CASSITSGTYEQYF	TGTGCCAGTAGTATAACTAGCGGAACCTACGAGCAGTACTTC
TRBJ2-7	NA	TRBV10-1	TRBD2	CASSLGTSYEQYF	TGCGCCAGCAGCCTCGGGACTAGCTACGAGCAGTACTTC
TRBJ1-5	NA	TRBV18	TRBD1	CASSPETGPYQPQHF	TGTGCCAGCTCACCTGAGACAGGGCCCTATCAGCCCCAGCATTTT
TRBJ2-3	NA	TRBV6-5	NA	CASARLDPNTDTQYF	TGTGCCAGCGCTCGACTAGACCCAAACACAGATACGCAGTATTTT
TRBJ2-3	NA	TRBV9	TRBD2	CASSVREGTSGGADTQYF	TGTGCCAGCAGCGTAAGAGAAGGGACTAGCGGGGGGGCAGATACGCAGTATTTT
TRBJ2-1	NA	TRBV27	NA	CASSLSITGLNEQFF	TGTGCCAGCAGTTTATCGATAACAGGGTTGAATGAGCAGTTCTTC
TRBJ2-1	NA	TRBV28	TRBD1	CASIPGQGGNEQFF	TGTGCCAGCATCCCGGGACAGGGGGGCAATGAGCAGTTCTTC
TRBJ1-1	NA	TRBV15	NA	CATSLGGLEAFF	TGTGCCACCAGCCTCGGTGGACTTGAAGCTTTCTTT
TRBJ2-5	NA	TRBV19	TRBD2	CASRKTSWRDETQYF	TGTGCCAGTAGAAAGACTAGCTGGAGGGATGAGACCCAGTACTTC
TRBJ1-1	few	TRBV6-5	TRBD1	CASSSDRDGTEAFF	TGTGCCAGCAGTTCAGACAGGGATGGCACTGAAGCTTTCTTT
TRBJ2-1	NA	TRBV5-4	NA	CASSPRTGIYNEQFF	TGTGCCAGCAGCCCACGGACTGGGATCTACAATGAGCAGTTCTTC
TRBJ2-1	NA	TRBV19	TRBD2	CASTYSGGGNEQFF	TGTGCCAGTACGTACAGCGGGGGAGGAAATGAGCAGTTCTTC
TRBJ2-1	NA	TRBV29-1	NA	CSVSPSGFNEQFF	TGCAGCGTTAGCCCCTCGGGTTTCAATGAGCAGTTCTTC
TRBJ2-1	NA	TRBV15	TRBD2	CATSGTSGGPIAQFF	TGTGCCACCAGCGGAACTAGCGGGGGCCCAATCGCGCAGTTCTTC
TRBJ1-6	NA	TRBV5-1	TRBD1	CASSETGGAYSPLHF	TGCGCCAGCAGCGAGACAGGGGGCGCGTATTCACCCCTCCACTTT
TRBJ1-1	NA	TRBV6-5	NA	CASSPQGMVAFF	TGTGCCAGCAGCCCACAGGGAATGGTCGCTTTCTTT
TRBJ2-2	NA	TRBV5-1	TRBD2	CASSLVAGNTGELFF	TGCGCCAGCAGCTTGGTAGCGGGGAACACCGGGGAGCTGTTTTTT
TRBJ1-6	NA	TRBV30	NA	CAWTGEEYSPLHF	TGTGCCTGGACGGGAGAGGAGTATTCACCCCTCCACTTT
TRBJ2-7	NA	TRBV2	NA	CATTGQSSYEQYF	TGTGCCACCACAGGCCAGAGCTCCTACGAGCAGTACTTC
TRBJ1-1	NA	TRBV25-1	NA	CASRPQGSMNTEAFF	TGTGCCAGCAGACCACAGGGATCGATGAACACTGAAGCTTTCTTT
TRBJ1-4	NA	TRBV2	NA	CAIRQVDEKLFF	TGTGCCATCAGACAGGTGGATGAAAAACTGTTTTTT